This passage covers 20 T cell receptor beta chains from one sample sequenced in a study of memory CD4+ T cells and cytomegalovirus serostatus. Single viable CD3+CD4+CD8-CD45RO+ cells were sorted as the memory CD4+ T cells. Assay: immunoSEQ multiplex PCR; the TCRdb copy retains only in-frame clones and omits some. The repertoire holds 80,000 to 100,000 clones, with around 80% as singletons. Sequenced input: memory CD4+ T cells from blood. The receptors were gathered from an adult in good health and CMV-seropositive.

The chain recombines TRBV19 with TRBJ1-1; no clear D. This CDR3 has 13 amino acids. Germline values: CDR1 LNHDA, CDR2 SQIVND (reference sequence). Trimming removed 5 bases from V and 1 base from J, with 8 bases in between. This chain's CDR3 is CASSFRENTEAFF. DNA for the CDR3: TGTGCCAGTAGTTTTCGCGAGAACACTGAAGCTTTCTTT.

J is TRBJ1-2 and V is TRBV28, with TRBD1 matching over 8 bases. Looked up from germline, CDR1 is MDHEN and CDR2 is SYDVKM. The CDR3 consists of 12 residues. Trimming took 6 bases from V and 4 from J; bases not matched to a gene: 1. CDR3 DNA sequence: TGTGCCAGCAGGGACAGGGTCTATGGCTACACCTTC. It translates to CASRDRVYGYTF.

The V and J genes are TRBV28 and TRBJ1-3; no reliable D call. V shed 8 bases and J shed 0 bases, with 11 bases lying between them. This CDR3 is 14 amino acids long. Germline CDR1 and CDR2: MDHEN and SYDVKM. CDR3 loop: CASSSEHSGNTIYF. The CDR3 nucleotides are TGTGCCAGCTCATCGGAACACTCTGGAAACACCATATATTTT.

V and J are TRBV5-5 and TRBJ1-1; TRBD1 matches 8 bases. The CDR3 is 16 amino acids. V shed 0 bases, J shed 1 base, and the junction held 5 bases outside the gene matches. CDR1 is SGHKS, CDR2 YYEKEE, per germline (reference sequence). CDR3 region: CASSLGQGAANTEAFF. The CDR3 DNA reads TGTGCCAGCAGCTTGGGCCAGGGGGCGGCGAACACTGAAGCTTTCTTT.

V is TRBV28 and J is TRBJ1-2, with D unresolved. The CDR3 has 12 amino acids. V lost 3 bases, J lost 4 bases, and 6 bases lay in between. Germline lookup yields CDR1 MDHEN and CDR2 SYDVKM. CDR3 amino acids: CASSLVGYGYTF. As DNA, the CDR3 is TGTGCCAGCAGTTTGGTCGGCTATGGCTACACCTTC.

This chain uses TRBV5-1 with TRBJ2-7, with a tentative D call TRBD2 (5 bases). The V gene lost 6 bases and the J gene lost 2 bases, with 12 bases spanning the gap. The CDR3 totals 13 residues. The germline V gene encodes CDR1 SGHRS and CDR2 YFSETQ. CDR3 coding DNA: TGCGCCAGCACCCTTGAGGGAACCTACGAGCAGTACTTC. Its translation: CASTLEGTYEQYF.

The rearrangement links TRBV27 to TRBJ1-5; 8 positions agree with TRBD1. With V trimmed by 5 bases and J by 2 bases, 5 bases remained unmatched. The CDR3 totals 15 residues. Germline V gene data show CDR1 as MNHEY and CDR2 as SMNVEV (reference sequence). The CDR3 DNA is TGTGCCAGCAGTGCTATGGACAGGGGCAATCAGCCCCAGCATTTT. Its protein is CASSAMDRGNQPQHF.

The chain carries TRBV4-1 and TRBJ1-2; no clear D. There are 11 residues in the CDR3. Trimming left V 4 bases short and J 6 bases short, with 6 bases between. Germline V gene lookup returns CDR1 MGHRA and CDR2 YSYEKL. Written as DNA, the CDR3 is TGCGCCAGCAGCCGAGGGAATGGCTACACCTTC. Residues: CASSRGNGYTF.

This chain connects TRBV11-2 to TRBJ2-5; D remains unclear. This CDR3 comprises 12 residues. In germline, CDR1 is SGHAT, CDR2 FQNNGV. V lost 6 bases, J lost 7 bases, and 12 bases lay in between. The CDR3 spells CASSQMSGTQYF. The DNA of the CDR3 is TGTGCCAGCAGTCAGATGTCGGGGACCCAGTACTTC. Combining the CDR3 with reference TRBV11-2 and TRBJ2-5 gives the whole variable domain EAGVAQSPRYKIIEKRQSVAFWCNPISGHATLYWYQQILGQGPKLLIQFQNNGVVDDSQLPKDRFSAERLKGVDSTLKIQPAKLEDSAVYLCASSQMSGTQYFGPGTRLLVL.

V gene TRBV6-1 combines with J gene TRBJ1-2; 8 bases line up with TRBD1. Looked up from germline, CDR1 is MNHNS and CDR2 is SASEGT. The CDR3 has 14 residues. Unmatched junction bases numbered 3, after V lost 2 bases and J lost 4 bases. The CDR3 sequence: CASSELGTGYGYTF. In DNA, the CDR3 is TGTGCCAGCAGTGAACTGGGGACAGGCTATGGCTACACCTTC.

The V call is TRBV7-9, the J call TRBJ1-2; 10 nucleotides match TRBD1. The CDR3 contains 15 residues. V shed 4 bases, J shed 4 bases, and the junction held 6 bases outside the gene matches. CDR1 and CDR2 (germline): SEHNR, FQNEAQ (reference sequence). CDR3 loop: CASSSSGTGVYGYTF. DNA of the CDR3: TGTGCCAGCAGCTCCTCCGGGACAGGGGTCTATGGCTACACCTTC.

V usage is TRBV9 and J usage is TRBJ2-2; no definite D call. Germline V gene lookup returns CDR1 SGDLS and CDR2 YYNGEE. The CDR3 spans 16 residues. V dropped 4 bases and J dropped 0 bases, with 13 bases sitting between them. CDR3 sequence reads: CASSITDGPNTGELFF. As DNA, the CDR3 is TGTGCCAGCAGCATTACCGACGGACCGAACACCGGGGAGCTGTTTTTT. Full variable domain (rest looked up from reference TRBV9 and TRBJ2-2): DSGVTQTPKHLITATGQRVTLRCSPRSGDLSVYWYQQSLDQGLQFLIQYYNGEERAKGNILERFSAQQFPDLHSELNLSSLELGDSALYFCASSITDGPNTGELFFGEGSRLTVL.

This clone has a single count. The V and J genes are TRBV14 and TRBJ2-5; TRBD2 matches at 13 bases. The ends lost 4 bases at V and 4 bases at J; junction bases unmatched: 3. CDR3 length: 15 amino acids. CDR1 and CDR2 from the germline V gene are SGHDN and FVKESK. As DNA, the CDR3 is TGTGCCAGCAGCCCCGGACTAGCGGGAGTAGAGACCCAGTACTTC. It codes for CASSPGLAGVETQYF.

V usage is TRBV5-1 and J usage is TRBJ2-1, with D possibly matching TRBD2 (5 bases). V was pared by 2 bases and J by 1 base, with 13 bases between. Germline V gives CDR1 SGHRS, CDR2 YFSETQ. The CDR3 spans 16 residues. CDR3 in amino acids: CASSLRADGSYNEQFF. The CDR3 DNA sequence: TGCGCCAGCAGCTTACGAGCGGACGGGTCCTACAATGAGCAGTTCTTC.

The CDR3 DNA sequence: TGTGCCAGCAGCTTAAGTGGCGGGAGGGCCGGGACAGATACGCAGTATTTT. Encoded protein: CASSLSGGRAGTDTQYF. The chain combines TRBV7-9 with TRBJ2-3, with TRBD2 identical over 9 bases. The trim removed 2 bases at V and 3 bases at J, leaving 9 bases unmatched. Looked up from germline, CDR1 is SEHNR and CDR2 is FQNEAQ (reference sequence). This CDR3 region has 17 residues.

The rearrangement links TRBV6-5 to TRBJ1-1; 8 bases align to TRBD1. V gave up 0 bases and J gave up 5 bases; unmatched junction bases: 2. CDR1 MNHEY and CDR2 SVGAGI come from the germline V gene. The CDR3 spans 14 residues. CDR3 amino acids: CASSYSDRATEAFF. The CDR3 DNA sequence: TGTGCCAGCAGTTACTCGGACAGGGCGACTGAAGCTTTCTTT.

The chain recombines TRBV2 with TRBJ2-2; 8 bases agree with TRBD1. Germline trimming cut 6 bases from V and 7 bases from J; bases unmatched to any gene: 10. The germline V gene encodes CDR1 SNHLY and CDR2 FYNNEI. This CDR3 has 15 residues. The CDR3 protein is CASRPDRGWSGELFF. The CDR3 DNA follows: TGTGCCAGCAGACCCGACAGGGGATGGAGCGGGGAGCTGTTTTTT.

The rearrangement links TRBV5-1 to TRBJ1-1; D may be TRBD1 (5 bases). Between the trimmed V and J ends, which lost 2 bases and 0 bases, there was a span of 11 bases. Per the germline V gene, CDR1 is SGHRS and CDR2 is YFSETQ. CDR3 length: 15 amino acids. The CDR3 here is CASSFGGSMNTEAFF. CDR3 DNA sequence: TGCGCCAGCAGCTTCGGGGGGAGCATGAACACTGAAGCTTTCTTT.

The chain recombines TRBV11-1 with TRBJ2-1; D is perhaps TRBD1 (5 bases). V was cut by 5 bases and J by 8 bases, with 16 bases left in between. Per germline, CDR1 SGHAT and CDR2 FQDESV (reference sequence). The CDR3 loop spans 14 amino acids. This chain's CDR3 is CASSLGAGIDEQFF. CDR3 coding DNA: TGTGCCAGCAGCCTTGGAGCAGGGATCGATGAGCAGTTCTTC.

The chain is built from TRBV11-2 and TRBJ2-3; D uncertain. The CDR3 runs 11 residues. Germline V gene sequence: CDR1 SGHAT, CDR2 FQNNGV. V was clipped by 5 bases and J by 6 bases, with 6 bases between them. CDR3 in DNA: TGTGCCAGCAGCCCCTCGGATACGCAGTATTTT. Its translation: CASSPSDTQYF.